Listed below are T cell receptor beta chains from one sample, sequenced in a study of CD8+ T cells in alopecia areata. Profiled with immunoSEQ multiplex PCR; TCRdb holds only in-frame clones, not every one. The sample has a few thousand clones; approximately 71% are singletons. Sequenced input: skin. These receptors all come from a human donor in good health. Each CDR3 is given with its conserved first and last residue. The order of the fields is CDR3 protein, CDR3 DNA, J gene, D gene, V gene, clone size. A D gene is named only where the DNA matches it firmly. Size values are once, few and many counts, or a class for expanded clones, and some rows have none.

CASSQSDVGGEKLFF | TGCGCCAGCAGCCAATCGGACGTTGGGGGTGAAAAACTGTTTTTT | TRBJ1-4 | - | TRBV4-1 | -
CASSLDWVASSMNTEAFF | TGTGCCAGCAGCTTAGACTGGGTTGCCAGCAGCATGAACACTGAAGCTTTCTTT | TRBJ1-1 | - | TRBV13 | -
CASSRRQDWNYGYTF | TGTGCCAGCAGCCGTAGACAGGACTGGAACTATGGCTACACCTTC | TRBJ1-2 | - | TRBV5-6 | -
CASSTAAGVPYNEQFF | TGTGCCAGCAGTACGGCGGCGGGGGTTCCCTACAATGAGCAGTTCTTC | TRBJ2-1 | TRBD2 | TRBV28 | -
CAISESKSVAENTEAFF | TGTGCCATCAGTGAGTCGAAAAGTGTGGCGGAGAACACTGAAGCTTTCTTT | TRBJ1-1 | - | TRBV10-3 | -
CASRRMGSLDEKLFF | TGTGCCAGCAGGAGAATGGGTTCGTTAGATGAAAAACTGTTTTTT | TRBJ1-4 | - | TRBV11-2 | -
CASSLGGFRGVYTF | TGTGCCAGCAGCTTAGGGGGGTTCAGGGGAGTCTACACCTTC | TRBJ1-2 | - | TRBV7-2 | -
CASSPVSGANVLTF | TGTGCCAGCAGTCCAGTCTCTGGGGCCAACGTCCTGACTTTC | TRBJ2-6 | - | TRBV11-2 | -
CASRLPPGLPPVEQFF | TGTGCCAGCAGACTCCCCCCGGGACTTCCCCCCGTTGAGCAGTTCTTC | TRBJ2-1 | - | TRBV11-3 | -
CSARGSGELFF | TGCAGTGCTAGGGGGTCCGGGGAGCTGTTTTTT | TRBJ2-2 | - | TRBV20-1 | few
CASSPPRLGTATGELFF | TGCGCCAGCAGCCCCCCCCGGCTGGGGACAGCCACCGGGGAGCTGTTTTTT | TRBJ2-2 | TRBD1 | TRBV4-1 | few
CASGGGVRVSGNTIYF | TGTGCCAGCGGAGGGGGGGTCAGGGTATCCGGAAACACCATATATTTT | TRBJ1-3 | - | TRBV28 | -
CASSYRSYEQYF | TGTGCCAGCAGTTATAGGAGCTACGAGCAGTACTTC | TRBJ2-7 | - | TRBV6-6 | -
CASSRWTGSSGNTIYF | TGTGCCAGCAGCCGATGGACGGGTAGCTCTGGAAACACCATATATTTT | TRBJ1-3 | - | TRBV14 | -
CAISEGGPDTQYF | TGTGCCATCAGTGAAGGAGGACCCGATACGCAGTATTTT | TRBJ2-3 | - | TRBV10-3 | few
CASSYSGDTQYF | TGTGCCAGCAGTTACTCCGGAGATACGCAGTATTTT | TRBJ2-3 | - | TRBV6-8 | -